The entry below gives a single T cell receptor (beta chain) sequence along with its context. Its antigen remains unidentified. Base qualities are missing; no much larger clone stands one base away. Healthy HIV-negative adults with no recently reported acute infections or vaccinations were included as donors. Only Caucasian adults living in Nashville, Tennessee, USA were represented among the donors. CD4+ T cells were enriched by magnetic negative selection; naive cells were then positively selected on CD45RA, and the negative fraction formed the memory subset. Blood was collected by leukapheresis, and PBMCs were isolated by Ficoll-Histopaque density gradient centrifugation and then cryopreserved in liquid nitrogen vapor phase. Analytical flow cytometry was used to check the purity and quantity of every magnetically sorted T cell population. Genomic DNA was isolated from each sorted fraction and quantified by UV absorbance on a Nanodrop 2000c.

Measured from the cysteine to the phenylalanine, the CDR3 is 14 residues long. Only CDR3 DNA remains: 42 bases, in frame from the first base. According to the germline V gene, CDR1 reads SQVTM and CDR2 reads ANQGSEA. Trimming costs V 6 bases and J 0 bases, and their ends lie 14 bases apart. Using the deep immunoSEQ assay, TCR CDR3 regions were amplified from genomic DNA by multiplex PCR. Extracted genomic DNA from each cell subset was spread evenly across all wells of several immunoSEQ 96-well plates, with each plate serving as a replicate. For sorted subsets, 200 to 250 ng genomic DNA, equal to approximately 30,000 T cell genomes, was loaded into each replicate PCR. Purified libraries were measured with a Qubit 3.0 fluorometer, size-checked on a Bioanalyzer 2100, and measured again with the KAPA Library Quantification kit. A separate single-read 150-cycle Illumina NextSeq 550 flow cell was used to sequence each immunoSEQ 96-well plate. As for the authors' bioinformatics: Because the immunoSEQ output included only junctional sequences and no quality scores, the filtering could not be the same as the filtering used for full-length reads. Sequences were annotated with PyIR, a Python wrapper for IgBLAST v1.9, using IMGT germline references to assign V/J genes and CDR3. Reads were filtered out if the reads had weak V/J assignments (E-value above 1e-6), no CDR3, stop codons, out-of-frame junctions, or ambiguous translated residues. V3J clonotypes were defined as sequences sharing the same inferred V gene, J gene, and CDR3 amino acid sequence. Percentage overlap between repertoires was computed as shared unique clonotypes divided by the size of the smaller repertoire. Richness of each repertoire was evaluated using RTK rarefaction, the Chao1 estimator, and Recon v2.1 estimates of unobserved clonotypes. For all TCRbeta clonotypes obtained by the gDNA method from a few donors, generation probabilities were computed with OLGA. As stored in TCRdb, this immuneACCESS dataset retains in-frame rearrangements with V and J assigned. A fraction of the clones does not appear; measured against another copy, unresolved V genes explain less than half of the discrepancy, and the remainder lacks a known reason. V, J and clone size reflect that table, while D and trimming were determined from the DNA. This sample gives 1,500,000 or so clones in total; approximately 98.5% of them show up just once. The ten largest account for around 0.38% of the sample.

This entry belongs to a study of shared clonotypes between healthy human individuals (dated by TCRdb to 2019 to 2021). Turning to the overall study: The cohort included three men and a couple of women between 18 and 49 years of age. For each donor, three plates each were used for CD4 naive and CD4 memory, two plates were used for CD8 naive, and one plate was used for CD8 memory. Each donor's leukapheresis produced roughly between roughly 0.85 and 10 billion PBMCs. To estimate repertoire size and how much clonotypes are shared between individuals, the study performed deep sequencing of blood TCR repertoires from five healthy adults. To increase sequencing depth and limit assay-specific biases, TCR repertoire library preparation and sequencing were carried out by different laboratories using diverse techniques. Overall results and qualifications from the work: Compared with non-shared clonotypes, clonotypes shared by all four sorted-subset donors had higher generation probabilities. Pairwise subsampling indicated that sequencing depth was expected to affect the degree of clonotype sharing among donors. About 5% of naive CD4, 3.5% of naive CD8, 2% to 2.5% of memory CD4, and 0.4% of memory CD8 clonotypes were shared across a few donors. Naive subsets generally had larger estimated clonotype richness than memory subsets. Sampling was limited to blood, and TCR repertoires in tissue likely differ from TCR repertoires in blood. Even with the large sequencing depth, rarefaction of the sorted-subset datasets indicated that sequencing was incomplete. The genetic and exposure-history diversity represented was limited by the small number of donors.

Source material: naive CD4+ T cells sorted from blood. Reading the label with the study, this specimen's cell subset or site is: CD45RA+ positively selected. This TCR derives from a man aged 30 to 45 in good health. The chain was built from TRBV29-1 and TRBJ2-5; the D call could be TRBD1 or TRBD2, with each sharing 5 bases. In nucleotide form, the sequence is TGCAGCGTGCCGGGGCAGGCGAACCAAGAGACCCAGTACTTC. This sequence encodes CSVPGQANQETQYF.